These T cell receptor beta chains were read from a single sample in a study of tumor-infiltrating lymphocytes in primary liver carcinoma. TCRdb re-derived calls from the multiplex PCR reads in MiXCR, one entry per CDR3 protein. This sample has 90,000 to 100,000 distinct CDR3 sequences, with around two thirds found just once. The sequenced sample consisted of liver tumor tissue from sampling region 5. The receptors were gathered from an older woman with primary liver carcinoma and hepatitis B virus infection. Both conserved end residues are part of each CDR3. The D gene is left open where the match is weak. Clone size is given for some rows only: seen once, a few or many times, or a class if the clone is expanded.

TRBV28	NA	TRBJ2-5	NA	CVSSSPGTSQETQYF	TGTGTCAGCAGTTCCCCCGGGACGTCACAAGAGACCCAGTACTTC
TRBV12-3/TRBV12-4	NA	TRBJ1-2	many	CASSLVGRSGYGYTF	TGTGCCAGCAGTTTAGTGGGGCGTTCAGGCTATGGCTACACCTTC
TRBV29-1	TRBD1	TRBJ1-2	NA	CNVERGGERGYSF	TGCAACGTTGAAAGAGGGGGCGAAAGAGGCTACAGCTTC
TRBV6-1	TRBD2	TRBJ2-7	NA	CAIRTSGMSYEQYF	TGTGCCATCAGGACTAGCGGGATGAGCTACGAGCAGTACTTC
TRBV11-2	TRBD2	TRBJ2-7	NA	CASSNGGRTSGSKQHF	TGTGCCAGCAGCAACGGCGGGAGGACCTCGGGAAGCAAGCAGCACTTC
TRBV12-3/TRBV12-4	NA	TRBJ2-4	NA	CASDRAAGTRNIQYF	TGTGCCAGCGATCGGGCCGCAGGAACCAGAAACATTCAGTACTTC
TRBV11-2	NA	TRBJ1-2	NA	CASRVRQVSWYGYTF	TGTGCCAGCCGCGTACGACAGGTTTCTTGGTATGGCTACACCTTC
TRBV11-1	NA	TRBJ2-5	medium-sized	CASSLGLDASLETQYF	TGTGCCAGCAGCTTAGGATTGGACGCCTCACTAGAGACCCAGTACTTC
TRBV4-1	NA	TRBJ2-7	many	CASSQAGQGYEQYF	TGCGCCAGCAGCCAGGCCGGGCAGGGCTACGAGCAGTACTTC
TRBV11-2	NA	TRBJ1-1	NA	CVRSSKQAEAFF	TGTGTCAGGAGCTCTAAACAGGCTGAAGCATTCTTT
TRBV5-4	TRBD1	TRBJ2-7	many	CASSPGTVPYEQYF	TGTGCCAGCAGCCCCGGGACAGTACCCTACGAGCAGTACTTC
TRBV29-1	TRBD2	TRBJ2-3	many	CSVSGSGGTDTQYF	TGCAGCGTAAGCGGGAGTGGGGGCACAGATACGCAGTATTTT
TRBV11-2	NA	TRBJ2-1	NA	CASSRHNTNKQFF	TGTGCCAGCAGCCGACATAACACCAATAAGCAGTTCTTC
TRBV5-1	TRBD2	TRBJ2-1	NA	CASSLTLAGGGNEQFF	TGCGCCAGCAGCTTGACTTTAGCGGGAGGCGGCAATGAACAGTTCTTC
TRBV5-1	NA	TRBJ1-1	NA	CASSLGLGDGGHNTEAFF	TGCGCCAGCAGCTTGGGACTAGGAGACGGTGGGCATAACACTGAAGCTTTCTTT
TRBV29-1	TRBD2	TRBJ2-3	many	CSVPGLAGPRDTQYF	TGCAGCGTCCCGGGACTAGCGGGTCCCAGGGATACGCAGTATTTT
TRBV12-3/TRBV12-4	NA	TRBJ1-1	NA	CASSLVGRVFF	TGTGCCAGCAGCCTTGTAGGGAGGGTTTTCTTT
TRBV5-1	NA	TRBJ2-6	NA	CASSGERGLNHSGANVLTF	TGCGCCAGCAGTGGGGAGAGAGGTCTCAACCACTCTGGGGCCAACGTCCTGACTTTC
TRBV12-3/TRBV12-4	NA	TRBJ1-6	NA	CASSLQGGKGSPLQF	TGTGCCAGCAGTTTACAAGGAGGCAAAGGTTCACCCCTCCAGTTT
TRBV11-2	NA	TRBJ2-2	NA	CVSSLDRTEELFF	TGTGTCAGCAGCTTGGATAGGACTGAGGAGCTGTTTTTT
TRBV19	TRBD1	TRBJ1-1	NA	CASSLIGQGTEAVF	TGTGCCAGTAGTTTAATTGGACAGGGCACTGAAGCTGTCTTT
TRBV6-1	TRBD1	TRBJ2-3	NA	CASSDLHVTGGVQDTQYF	TGTGCCAGCAGTGACCTTCATGTGACAGGGGGAGTTCAAGATACGCAGTATTTT